Here is one T cell receptor (beta chain) with its context. Its matching antigen is unknown. This specimen comes from a study of shared clonotypes between healthy human individuals. Study outcomes and limitations: Only blood samples were collected, and tissue repertoires likely differ.

In the original processing: Filtering differed since immunoSEQ provided only junctions, with no quality scores. Produced via immunoSEQ multiplex PCR; TCRdb's table is partial and in-frame only. For V, J and clone size, that table is used; D and trimming come from the DNA. The profile shows under 2.5 million clones, 85% to 95% of them singletons. This CDR3 is built from 16 residues. Germline CDR1 SGDLS, CDR2 YYNGEE. Deletions cut 0 bases from V and 3 bases from J, with 12 bases between. All donors were Caucasian adults living in Nashville, Tennessee. The gene calls are TRBV9 and TRBJ2-2; possibly TRBD2 for D (6 bases). The clonotype was recovered from a man younger than 35 in good health. Some clones in this sample may be carry-over from other donors' samples. The specimen was naive CD4+ T cells from PBMCs. Subset specified: CD45RA+ positively selected. CDR3 coding DNA: TGTGCCAGCAGCGTAGTAGCTAGCGTTTACACCGGGGAGCTGTTTTTT. It yields the protein CASSVVASVYTGELFF. Supplemented by reference TRBV9 and TRBJ2-2, the full variable domain reads DSGVTQTPKHLITATGQRVTLRCSPRSGDLSVYWYQQSLDQGLQFLIQYYNGEERAKGNILERFSAQQFPDLHSELNLSSLELGDSALYFCASSVVASVYTGELFFGEGSRLTVL.